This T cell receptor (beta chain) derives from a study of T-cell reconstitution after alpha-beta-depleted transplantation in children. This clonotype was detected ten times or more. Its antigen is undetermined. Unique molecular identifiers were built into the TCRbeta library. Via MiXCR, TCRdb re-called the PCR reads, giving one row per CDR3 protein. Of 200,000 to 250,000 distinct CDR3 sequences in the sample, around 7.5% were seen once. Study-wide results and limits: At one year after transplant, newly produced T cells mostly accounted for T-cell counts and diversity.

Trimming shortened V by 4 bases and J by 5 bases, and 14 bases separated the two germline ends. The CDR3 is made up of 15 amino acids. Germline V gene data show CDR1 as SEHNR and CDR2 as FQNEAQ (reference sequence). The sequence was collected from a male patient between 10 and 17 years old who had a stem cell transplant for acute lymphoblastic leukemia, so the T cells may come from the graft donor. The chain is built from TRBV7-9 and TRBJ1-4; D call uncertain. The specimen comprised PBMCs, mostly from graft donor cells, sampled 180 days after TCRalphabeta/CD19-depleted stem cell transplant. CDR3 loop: CASSSPEKENEKLFF. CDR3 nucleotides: TGTGCCAGCAGCTCCCCAGAGAAAGAGAATGAAAAACTGTTTTTT. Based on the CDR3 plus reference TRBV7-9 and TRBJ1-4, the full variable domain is DTGVSQNPRHKITKRGQNVTFRCDPISEHNRLYWYRQTLGQGPEFLTYFQNEAQLEKSRLLSDRFSAERPKGSFSTLEIQRTEQGDSAMYLCASSSPEKENEKLFFGSGTQLSVL.